Listed here is a single T cell receptor beta chain. These data originate in a study of blood T cell repertoires in COVID-19. Across the whole study: The United States, Italy and Spain provided the acute and convalescent COVID-19 samples. T cells, B-cell-depleted T cells, or PBMCs supplied cDNA or gDNA.

In the authors' workflow: Reference gene primer amplification yielded estimated nucleated cell counts. Sequencing was performed with immunoSEQ multiplex PCR; in TCRdb, only in-frame clones are kept and a portion is missing. The V and J calls and clone size were taken over from that table, and D and trimming were inferred from the DNA. Of just under 65,000 clones in the sample, nearly 85% were seen once. The trim removed 1 base at V and 4 bases at J, leaving 0 bases unmatched. The CDR3 has 14 residues. CDR1 is LNHNV and CDR2 is YYDKDF in the germline V gene (reference sequence). V and J are TRBV15 and TRBJ1-4; 7 positions agree with TRBD1. The TCR comes from a human donor in a cohort sampled during active COVID-19. Sequenced input: peripheral blood. Written as DNA, the CDR3 is TGTGCCACCAGCAGAGGGGACAGTAATGAAAAACTGTTTTTT. Protein sequence: CATSRGDSNEKLFF.